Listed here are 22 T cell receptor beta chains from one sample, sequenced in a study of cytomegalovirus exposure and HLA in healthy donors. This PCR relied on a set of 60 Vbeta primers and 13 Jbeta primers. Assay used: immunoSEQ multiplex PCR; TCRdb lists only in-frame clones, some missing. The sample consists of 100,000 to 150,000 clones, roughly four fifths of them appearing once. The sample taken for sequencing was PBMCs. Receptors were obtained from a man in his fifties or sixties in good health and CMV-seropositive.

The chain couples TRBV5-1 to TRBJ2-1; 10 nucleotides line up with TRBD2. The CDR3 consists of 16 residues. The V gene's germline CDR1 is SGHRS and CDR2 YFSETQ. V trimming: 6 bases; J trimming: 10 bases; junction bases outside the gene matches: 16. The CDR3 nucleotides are TGCGCCAGCACCCCCAATGGAGCGGGAGGGCCTAAGGAGCAGTTCTTC. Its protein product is CASTPNGAGGPKEQFF.

CDR3 in amino acids: CASSSIPGSNLNYGYTF. The CDR3 DNA follows: TGTGCCAGCAGTTCCATCCCTGGGAGTAACCTTAACTATGGCTACACCTTC. V and J are TRBV28 and TRBJ1-2, with D hard to call. This CDR3 region has 17 residues. The germline V gene has CDR1 MDHEN and CDR2 SYDVKM. Trimming shortened V by 4 bases and J by 1 base, and 19 bases separated the two germline ends.

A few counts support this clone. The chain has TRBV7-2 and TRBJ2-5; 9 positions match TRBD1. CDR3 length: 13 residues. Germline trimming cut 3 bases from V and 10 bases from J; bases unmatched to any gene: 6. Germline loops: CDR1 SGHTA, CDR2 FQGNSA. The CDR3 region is CASSFGTGWDQYF. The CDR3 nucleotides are TGTGCCAGCAGCTTCGGGACAGGGTGGGACCAGTACTTC.

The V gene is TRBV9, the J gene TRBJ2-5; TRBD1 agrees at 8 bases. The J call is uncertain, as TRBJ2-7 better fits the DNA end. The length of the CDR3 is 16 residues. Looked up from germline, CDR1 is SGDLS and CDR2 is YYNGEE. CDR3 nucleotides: TGTGCCAGCAGCGTAGGGACGCACAGGGGGTGGAGCGAGCAGTACTTC. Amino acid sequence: CASSVGTHRGWSEQYF.

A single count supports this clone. DNA for the CDR3: TGTGCCAGCAGCTTGGGGGGGGGCGCGAGCTCCTACAATGAGCAGTTCTTC. Amino acid sequence: CASSLGGGASSYNEQFF. The rearrangement uses TRBV7-2 and TRBJ2-1; a possible D gene is TRBD2 (7 bases). This CDR3 has 17 residues. With 3 bases removed from V and 0 bases from J, the gap between germline ends came to 15 bases. In germline, CDR1 is SGHTA, CDR2 FQGNSA.

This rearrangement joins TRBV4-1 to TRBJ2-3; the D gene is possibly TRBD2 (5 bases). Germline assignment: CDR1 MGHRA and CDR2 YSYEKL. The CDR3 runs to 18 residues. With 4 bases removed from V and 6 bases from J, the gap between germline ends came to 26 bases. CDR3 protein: CASSLTRLAVSSLDTQYF. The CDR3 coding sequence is TGCGCCAGCAGCCTCACTAGGCTGGCGGTTTCGTCTTTGGATACGCAGTATTTT.

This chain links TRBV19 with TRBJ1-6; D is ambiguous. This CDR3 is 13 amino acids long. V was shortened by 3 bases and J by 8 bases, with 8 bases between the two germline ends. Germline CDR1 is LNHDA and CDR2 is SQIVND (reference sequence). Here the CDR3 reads CASSMNRDSPLHF. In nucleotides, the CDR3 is TGTGCCAGTAGTATGAACCGGGATTCACCCCTCCACTTT.

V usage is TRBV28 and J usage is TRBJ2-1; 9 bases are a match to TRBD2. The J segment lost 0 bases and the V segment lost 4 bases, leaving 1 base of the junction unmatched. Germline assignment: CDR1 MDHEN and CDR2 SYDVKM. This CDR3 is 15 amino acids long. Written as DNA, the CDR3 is TGTGCCAGCAGTTGGACTAGCGTCTCCTACAATGAGCAGTTCTTC. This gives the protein CASSWTSVSYNEQFF.

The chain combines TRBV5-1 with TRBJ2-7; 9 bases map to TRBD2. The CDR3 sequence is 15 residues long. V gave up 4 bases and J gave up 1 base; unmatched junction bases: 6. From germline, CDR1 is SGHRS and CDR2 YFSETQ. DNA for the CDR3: TGCGCCAGCAGCCGGATAGCGGGAGAATCCTACGAGCAGTACTTC. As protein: CASSRIAGESYEQYF. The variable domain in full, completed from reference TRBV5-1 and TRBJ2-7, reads KAGVTQTPRYLIKTRGQQVTLSCSPISGHRSVSWYQQTPGQGLQFLFEYFSETQRNKGNFPGRFSGRQFSNSRSEMNVSTLELGDSALYLCASSRIAGESYEQYFGPGTRLTVT.

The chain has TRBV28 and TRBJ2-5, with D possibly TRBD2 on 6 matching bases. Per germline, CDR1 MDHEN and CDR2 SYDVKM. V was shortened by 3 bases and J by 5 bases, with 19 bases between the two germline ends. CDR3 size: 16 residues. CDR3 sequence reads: CASSLIRGEGIETQYF. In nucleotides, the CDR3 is TGTGCCAGCAGTTTGATCCGCGGGGAAGGGATTGAGACCCAGTACTTC. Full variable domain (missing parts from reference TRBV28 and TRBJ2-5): DVKVTQSSRYLVKRTGEKVFLECVQDMDHENMFWYRQDPGLGLRLIYFSYDVKMKEKGDIPEGYSVSREKKERFSLILESASTNQTSMYLCASSLIRGEGIETQYFGPGTRLLVL.

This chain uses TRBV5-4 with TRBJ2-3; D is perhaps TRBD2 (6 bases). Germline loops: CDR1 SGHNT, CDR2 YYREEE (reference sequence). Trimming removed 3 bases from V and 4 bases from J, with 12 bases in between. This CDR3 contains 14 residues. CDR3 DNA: TGTGCCAGCAGCTGGGACTTTTCCGCAGATACGCAGTATTTT. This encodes CASSWDFSADTQYF. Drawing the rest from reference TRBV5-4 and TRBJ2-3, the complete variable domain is ETGVTQSPTHLIKTRGQQVTLRCSSQSGHNTVSWYQQALGQGPQFIFQYYREEENGRGNFPPRFSGLQFPNYSSELNVNALELDDSALYLCASSWDFSADTQYFGPGTRLTVL.

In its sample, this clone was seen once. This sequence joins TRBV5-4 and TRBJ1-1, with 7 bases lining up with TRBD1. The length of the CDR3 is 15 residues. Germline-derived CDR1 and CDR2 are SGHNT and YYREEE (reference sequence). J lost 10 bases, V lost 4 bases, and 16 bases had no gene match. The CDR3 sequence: CASSLTRDSEELAFF. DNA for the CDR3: TGTGCCAGCAGCCTAACTCGGGACAGCGAAGAACTAGCTTTCTTT.

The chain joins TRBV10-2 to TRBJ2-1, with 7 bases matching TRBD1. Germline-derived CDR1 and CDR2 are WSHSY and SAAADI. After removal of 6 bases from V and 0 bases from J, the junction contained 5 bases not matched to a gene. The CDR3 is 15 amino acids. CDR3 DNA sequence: TGCGCCAGCAGGAAACAGGGGCCCTCCTACAATGAGCAGTTCTTC. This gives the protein CASRKQGPSYNEQFF.

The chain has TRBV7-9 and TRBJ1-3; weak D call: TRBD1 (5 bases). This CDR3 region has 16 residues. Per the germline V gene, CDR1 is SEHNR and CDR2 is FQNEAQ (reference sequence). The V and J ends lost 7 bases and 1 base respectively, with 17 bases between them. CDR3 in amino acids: CASTPDGGSSGNTIYF. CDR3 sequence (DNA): TGTGCCAGCACCCCGGACGGGGGTTCATCTGGAAACACCATATATTTT.

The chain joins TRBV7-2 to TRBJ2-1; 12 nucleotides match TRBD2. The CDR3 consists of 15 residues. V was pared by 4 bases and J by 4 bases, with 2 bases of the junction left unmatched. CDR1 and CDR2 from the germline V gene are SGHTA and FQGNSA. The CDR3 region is CASSSGTSGYNEQFF. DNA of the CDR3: TGTGCCAGCAGCTCCGGGACTAGCGGGTACAATGAGCAGTTCTTC.

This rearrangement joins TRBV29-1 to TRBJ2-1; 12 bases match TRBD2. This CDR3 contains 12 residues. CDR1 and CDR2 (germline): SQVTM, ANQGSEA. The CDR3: CGGLAGYNEQFF. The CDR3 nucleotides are TGCGGGGGACTAGCGGGTTACAATGAGCAGTTCTTC.

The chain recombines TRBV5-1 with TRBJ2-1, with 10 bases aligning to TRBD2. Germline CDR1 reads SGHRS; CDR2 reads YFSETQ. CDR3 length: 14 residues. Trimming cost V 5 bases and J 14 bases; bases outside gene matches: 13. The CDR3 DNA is TGCGCCAGCAGACCCGGGACTAGCGTACCTTACGAGTTCTTC. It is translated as CASRPGTSVPYEFF.

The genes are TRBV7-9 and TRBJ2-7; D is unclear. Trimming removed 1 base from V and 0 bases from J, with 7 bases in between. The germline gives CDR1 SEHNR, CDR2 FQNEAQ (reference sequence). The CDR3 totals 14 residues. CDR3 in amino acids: CASSLGAASYEQYF. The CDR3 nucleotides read TGTGCCAGCAGCTTAGGAGCCGCCTCCTACGAGCAGTACTTC.

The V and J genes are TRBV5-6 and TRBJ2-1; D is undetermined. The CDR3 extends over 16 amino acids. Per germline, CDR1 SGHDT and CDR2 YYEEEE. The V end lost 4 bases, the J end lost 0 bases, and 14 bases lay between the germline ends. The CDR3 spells CASSHDIQSSYNEQFF. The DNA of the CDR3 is TGTGCCAGCAGCCACGACATCCAGAGCTCCTACAATGAGCAGTTCTTC.

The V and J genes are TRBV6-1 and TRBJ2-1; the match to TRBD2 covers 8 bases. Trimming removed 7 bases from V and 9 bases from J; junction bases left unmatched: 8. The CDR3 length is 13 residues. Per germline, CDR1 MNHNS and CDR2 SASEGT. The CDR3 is CASKAGAKGEQFF. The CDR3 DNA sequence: TGTGCCAGCAAAGCGGGAGCGAAGGGTGAGCAGTTCTTC.

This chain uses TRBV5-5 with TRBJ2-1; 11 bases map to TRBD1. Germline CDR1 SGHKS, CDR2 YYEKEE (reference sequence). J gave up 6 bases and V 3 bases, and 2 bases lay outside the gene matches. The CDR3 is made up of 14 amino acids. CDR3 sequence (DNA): TGTGCCAGCAGCTCGGACAGGGGGCCCAATGAGCAGTTCTTC. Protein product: CASSSDRGPNEQFF.

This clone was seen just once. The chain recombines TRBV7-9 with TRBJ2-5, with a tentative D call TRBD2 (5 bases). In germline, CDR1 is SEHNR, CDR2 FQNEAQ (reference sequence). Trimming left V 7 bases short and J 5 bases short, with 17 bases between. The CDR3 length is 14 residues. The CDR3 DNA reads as TGTGCCAGCACCCCCTCGTTAGCGCGTGAGACCCAGTACTTC. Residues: CASTPSLARETQYF.